The rows below give T cell receptor beta chains drawn from one sample of a study of control samples from healthy donors and cancer patients. Measured with immunoSEQ multiplex PCR; TCRdb has only the in-frame clones, and not every one. Of about 180,000 clones in the sample, nearly 90% were seen once. Sequenced sample: blood. The receptors shown here come from a woman aged 50 to 60 in good health. Each CDR3 is given with its conserved first and last residue. A D gene is named only where the DNA matches it firmly. Where a row states a size, it is once, few, many or the class of an expanded clone; other rows omit it.

D gene,V gene,clone size,J gene,CDR3 DNA,CDR3 protein
TRBD1,TRBV4-2,NA,TRBJ1-2,TGTGCCAGCAGCCAGGGGACAGGGGGCTATGGCTACACCTTC,CASSQGTGGYGYTF
NA,TRBV10-3,NA,TRBJ2-1,TGTGCCATCAATACCGCGGGAGAGCAGTTCTTC,CAINTAGEQFF
NA,TRBV28,NA,TRBJ1-5,TGTGCCAGCAGTTTATGGCTCAGGGCGGGAGGCAATCAGCCCCAGCATTTT,CASSLWLRAGGNQPQHF
TRBD2,TRBV7-2,NA,TRBJ2-3,TGTGCCAGCAGCTTACTGCGGGGGGCGACAGATACGCAGTATTTT,CASSLLRGATDTQYF
TRBD2,TRBV5-1,NA,TRBJ2-5,TGCGCCAGCAGCTTGTCGACTAGCGGACAAGAGACCCAGTACTTC,CASSLSTSGQETQYF
TRBD1,TRBV3-1/TRBV3-2,NA,TRBJ1-2,TGTGCCAGCAGCCAAGAATACAGGGGATCGGGCTACACCTTC,CASSQEYRGSGYTF
NA,TRBV18,NA,TRBJ2-7,TGTGCCAGCTCACCAAGAATTTTGGGGCAGGGTGAGGCCTACGAGCAGTACTTC,CASSPRILGQGEAYEQYF
NA,TRBV6-1,NA,TRBJ2-1,TGTGCCAGCAGTGAAATAAGGGGCTCCTACAATGAGCAGTTCTTC,CASSEIRGSYNEQFF
NA,TRBV10-3,NA,TRBJ2-3,TGTGCCATCAGCCCCGGGACATATACCGAAGATACGCAGTATTTT,CAISPGTYTEDTQYF
NA,TRBV18,NA,TRBJ1-5,TGTGCCAGCTCACCAACCGAGGCCCTCGATCAGCCCCAGCATTTT,CASSPTEALDQPQHF
NA,TRBV3-1/TRBV3-2,NA,TRBJ1-3,TGTGCCAGCAGCCACAGACAGGGAAACACCATATATTTT,CASSHRQGNTIYF
NA,TRBV3-1/TRBV3-2,NA,TRBJ1-2,TGTGCCAGCAGCCAAGTACGGGGGGCCGTCTATGGCTACACCTTC,CASSQVRGAVYGYTF
NA,TRBV2,few,TRBJ1-5,TGTGCCAGCAGCGCTGGACAGTATAGCAATCAGCCCCAGCATTTT,CASSAGQYSNQPQHF
NA,TRBV7-2,NA,TRBJ2-7,TGTGCCAGCAGCCGCGGACCTTACGAGCAGTACTTC,CASSRGPYEQYF
TRBD1,TRBV10-3,NA,TRBJ1-2,TGTGCCATCAGTGGCAGGGGGACCAACTATGGCTACACCTTC,CAISGRGTNYGYTF
TRBD1,TRBV5-1,NA,TRBJ2-7,TGCGCCAGCAGCCCAGGGGGCCCTGTAGACGAGCAGTACTTC,CASSPGGPVDEQYF
NA,TRBV30,NA,TRBJ1-5,TGTGCCTGGAGTGTCATACAAGGAGGAGGGCAGCATTTT,CAWSVIQGGGQHF
NA,TRBV3-1/TRBV3-2,NA,TRBJ1-2,TGTGCCAGCAGCCAAGTGGTCAGGGGACGTAACTATGGCTACACCTTC,CASSQVVRGRNYGYTF